Each of the 13 T cell receptor beta chains below was sequenced from the same sample in a study of PD-L1 blockade in urothelial cancer. Repertoires were generated with immunoSEQ multiplex PCR, while TCRdb's copy carries only in-frame clones and drops some. This table has about 80,000 clones, roughly 87% appearing once. This specimen consisted of PBMCs, obtained around atezolizumab (anti-PD-L1) treatment. The receptors shown here come from a woman aged 70 to 79 with urothelial cancer.

The chain is built from TRBV4-1 and TRBJ2-7; D not resolved. Per germline, CDR1 MGHRA and CDR2 YSYEKL. V lost 1 base to trimming and J lost 2 bases, with 6 bases between them. The CDR3 has 13 amino acids. CDR3 sequence: CASSQAIAYEQYF. The CDR3 DNA is TGCGCCAGCAGCCAAGCGATAGCCTACGAGCAGTACTTC.

The chain has TRBV7-2 and TRBJ2-7; D possibly corresponds to TRBD2 (5 bases). In germline, CDR1 is SGHTA, CDR2 FQGNSA. The germline V and J ends were trimmed by 7 bases and 9 bases, with 19 bases remaining between them. This CDR3 has 13 amino acids. This CDR3 is CASTSSPGAGQYF. The DNA for the CDR3 is TGTGCCAGCACCTCTTCCCCGGGCGCGGGGCAGTACTTC.

There are a few counts of this clone. The gene calls are TRBV5-1 and TRBJ2-1, with D possibly being TRBD2 (6 bases). The CDR3 extends over 17 amino acids. Germline CDR1 reads SGHRS; CDR2 reads YFSETQ. V gave up 2 bases and J gave up 5 bases, with 20 bases separating them. As DNA, the CDR3 is TGCGCCAGCAGCTTCATGTCTGGGGGGACCATTAACAATGAGCAGTTCTTC. Its translation is CASSFMSGGTINNEQFF.

The rearrangement uses TRBV12-2 and TRBJ2-6; TRBD1 is the table's D call and was not checked against the DNA. TRBV12-2 constitutes a pseudogene. This CDR3 is 18 amino acids long. CDR3 in DNA: TGTGCAAGTCGCTTAGCCCTGACAGCCTCCTCTGGGGCCAACGTCCTGACTTTC. This gives the protein CASRLALTASSGANVLTF.

This clone is a singleton in its sample. This chain links TRBV4-1 with TRBJ1-2; 8 nucleotides align to TRBD1. Germline values: CDR1 MGHRA, CDR2 YSYEKL. V shed 1 base and J 7 bases; nucleotides not matched to a gene: 5. This CDR3 region has 14 residues. This CDR3 is CASSQVGQGGGYTF. CDR3 nucleotides: TGCGCCAGCAGCCAAGTCGGACAGGGTGGTGGCTACACCTTC.

As DNA, the CDR3 is TGCGCCAGCAGCTTGGGCTCTAGCAGGTGGAGAGAGACCCAGTACTTC. Encoded protein: CASSLGSSRWRETQYF. J is TRBJ2-5 and V is TRBV5-1, with D possibly matching TRBD2 (5 bases). CDR1 SGHRS and CDR2 YFSETQ come from the germline V gene. This CDR3 is 16 amino acids long. Trimming removed 0 bases from V and 4 bases from J, with 16 bases in between.

V is TRBV5-6 and J is TRBJ2-4; perhaps TRBD2 as D (6 bases). The CDR3 totals 15 residues. Germline lookup yields CDR1 SGHDT and CDR2 YYEEEE. V was clipped by 4 bases and J by 0 bases, with 11 bases between them. CDR3 sequence reads: CASSQGLIAKNIQYF. As DNA, the CDR3 is TGTGCCAGCAGCCAGGGACTGATAGCCAAAAACATTCAGTACTTC.

V is TRBV9 and J is TRBJ2-1, with a tentative D call TRBD1 (6 bases). Germline V lookup: CDR1 SGDLS, CDR2 YYNGEE. The germline V and J ends were trimmed by 3 bases and 9 bases, with 22 bases remaining between them. This CDR3 contains 16 residues. The CDR3 here is CASSAEAGTPNAEQFF. The CDR3 DNA sequence: TGTGCCAGCAGCGCAGAGGCCGGGACACCCAATGCTGAGCAGTTCTTC.

The J gene is TRBJ1-1, the V gene TRBV30, with D perhaps matching TRBD1 (5 bases). The ends were cut back, 2 bases at V and 7 bases at J, with 17 bases in the middle. In germline, CDR1 is GTSNPN, CDR2 SVGIG (reference sequence). This CDR3 has 14 amino acids. In DNA form, the CDR3 reads TGTGCCTGGAGTACCCACACAGGTTACAGTGAAGCTTTCTTT. It encodes CAWSTHTGYSEAFF.

This sequence joins TRBV18 and TRBJ1-6, with D hard to call. Germline V gene sequence: CDR1 KGHSH, CDR2 LQKENI. This CDR3 region has 13 residues. V lost 2 bases and J lost 10, with 9 bases in between. CDR3 residues: CASSPEDISPLHF. DNA of the CDR3: TGTGCCAGCTCACCAGAAGACATCTCACCCCTCCACTTT.

The chain carries TRBV30 and TRBJ2-1, with D maybe TRBD1 (6 bases). The CDR3 totals 13 residues. Looked up from germline, CDR1 is GTSNPN and CDR2 is SVGIG (reference sequence). The V and J ends lost 1 base and 5 bases respectively, with 9 bases between them. CDR3 amino acids: CAWSADSHNEQFF. The CDR3 coding sequence is TGTGCCTGGAGTGCGGACAGTCACAATGAGCAGTTCTTC.

The chain combines TRBV12-1 with TRBJ2-2; the table's D gene call, TRBD2, was not cross checked with the DNA. TRBV12-1 is a documented pseudogene. The length of the CDR3 is 16 residues. The CDR3 loop is CASSFGQRGDTGELFF. The CDR3 DNA reads TGTGCCAGCAGCTTTGGCCAGCGGGGGGACACCGGGGAGCTGTTTTTT.

The count of this clone is one. The V call is TRBV5-1, the J call TRBJ2-1; TRBD2 matches at 12 bases. The CDR3 covers 18 residues. Germline CDR1 and CDR2: SGHRS and YFSETQ. The ends lost 0 bases at V and 3 bases at J; junction bases unmatched: 7. CDR3 amino acids: CASSLVATSGGHYNEQFF. The DNA for the CDR3 is TGCGCCAGCAGCTTGGTCGCGACTAGCGGGGGCCACTACAATGAGCAGTTCTTC. The full variable domain, completed using reference TRBV5-1 and TRBJ2-1, is KAGVTQTPRYLIKTRGQQVTLSCSPISGHRSVSWYQQTPGQGLQFLFEYFSETQRNKGNFPGRFSGRQFSNSRSEMNVSTLELGDSALYLCASSLVATSGGHYNEQFFGPGTRLTVL.